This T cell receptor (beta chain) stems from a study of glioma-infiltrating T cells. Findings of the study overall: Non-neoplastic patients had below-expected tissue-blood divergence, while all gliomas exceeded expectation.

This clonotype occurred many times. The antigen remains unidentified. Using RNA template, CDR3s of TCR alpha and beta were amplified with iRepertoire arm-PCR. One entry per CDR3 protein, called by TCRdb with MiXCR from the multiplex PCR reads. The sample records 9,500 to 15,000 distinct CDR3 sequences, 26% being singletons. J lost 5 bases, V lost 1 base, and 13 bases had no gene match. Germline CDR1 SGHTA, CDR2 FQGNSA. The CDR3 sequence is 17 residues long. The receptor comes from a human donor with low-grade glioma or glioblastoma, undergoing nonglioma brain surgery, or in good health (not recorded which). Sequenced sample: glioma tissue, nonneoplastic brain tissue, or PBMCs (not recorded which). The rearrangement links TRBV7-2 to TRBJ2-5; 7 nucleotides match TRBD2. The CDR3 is CASSLGLSAGEKETQYF. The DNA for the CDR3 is TGTGCCAGCAGCTTAGGACTCTCGGCGGGAGAAAAGGAGACCCAGTACTTC.